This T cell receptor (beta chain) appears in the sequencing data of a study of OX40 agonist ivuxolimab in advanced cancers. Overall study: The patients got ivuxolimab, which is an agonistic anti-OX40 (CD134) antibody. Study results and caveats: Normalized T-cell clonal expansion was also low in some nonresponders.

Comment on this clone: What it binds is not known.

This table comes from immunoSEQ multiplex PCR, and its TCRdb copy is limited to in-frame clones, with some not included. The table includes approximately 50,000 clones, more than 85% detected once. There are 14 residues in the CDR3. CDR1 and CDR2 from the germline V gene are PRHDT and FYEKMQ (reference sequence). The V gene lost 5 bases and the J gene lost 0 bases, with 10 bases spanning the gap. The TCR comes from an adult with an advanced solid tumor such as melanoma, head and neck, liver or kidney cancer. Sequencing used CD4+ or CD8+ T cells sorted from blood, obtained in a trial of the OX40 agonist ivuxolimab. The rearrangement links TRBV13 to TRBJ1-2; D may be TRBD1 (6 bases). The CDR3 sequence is CASSLGQTNYGYTF. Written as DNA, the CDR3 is TGTGCCAGCAGCCTGGGACAAACTAACTATGGCTACACCTTC. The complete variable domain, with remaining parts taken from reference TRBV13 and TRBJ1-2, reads AAGVIQSPRHLIKEKRETATLKCYPIPRHDTVYWYQQGPGQDPQFLISFYEKMQSDKGSIPDRFSAQQFSDYHSELNMSSLELGDSALYFCASSLGQTNYGYTFGSGTRLTVV.